This T cell receptor (beta chain) was found in a study of cytomegalovirus exposure and HLA in healthy donors. Findings of the study overall: First-cohort TCR clusters tended to co-occur in the 130 or so validation repertoires, a later analysis found. The listing of 150 or so TCR beta chains classed them as cytomegalovirus-associated. In vitro experiments confirmed that a few CMV-associated chains were specific for CMV antigens.

It was the approximately 120-subject validation cohort, separate from the roughly 700-subject first cohort, to which the donors belonged. After removal of 6 bases from V and 4 bases from J, the junction contained 4 bases not matched to a gene. The CDR3 is made up of 14 amino acids. The germline CDR1 and CDR2 sequences are MNHEY and SVGAGI. Clones were sequenced by immunoSEQ multiplex PCR, and TCRdb holds only the in-frame ones, with some missing. The table shows about 130,000 clones, with just under 95% occurring only once. With respect to this clone: The antigen remains undetermined.

Sequences were obtained from PBMCs. The chain has TRBV6-5 and TRBJ2-1; 9 bases fit TRBD2. The TCR comes from a woman aged 18-29 years in good health and CMV-seronegative. The CDR3 loop reads CASRPSGKYNEQFF. CDR3 coding DNA: TGTGCCAGCAGGCCTAGCGGGAAGTACAATGAGCAGTTCTTC.